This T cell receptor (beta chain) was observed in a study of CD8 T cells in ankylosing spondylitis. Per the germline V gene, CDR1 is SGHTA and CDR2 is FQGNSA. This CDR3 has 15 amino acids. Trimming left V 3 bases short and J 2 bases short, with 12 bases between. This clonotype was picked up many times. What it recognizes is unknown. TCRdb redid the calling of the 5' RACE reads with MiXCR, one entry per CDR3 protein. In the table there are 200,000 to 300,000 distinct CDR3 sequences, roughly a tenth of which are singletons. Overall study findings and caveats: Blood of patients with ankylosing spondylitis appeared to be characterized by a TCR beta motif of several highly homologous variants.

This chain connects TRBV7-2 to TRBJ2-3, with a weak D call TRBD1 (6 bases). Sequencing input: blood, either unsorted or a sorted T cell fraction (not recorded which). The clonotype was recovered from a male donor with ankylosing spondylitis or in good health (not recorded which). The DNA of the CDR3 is TGTGCCAGCAGCTTGCGCTGGACAGACACAGATACGCAGTATTTT. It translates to CASSLRWTDTDTQYF.